This TCR beta chain was captured in a study of T cells in severe cutaneous drug reactions (dated by TCRdb to the late 2010s). Context from the whole study: Patients were recruited between the early 2010s and the late 2010s from Taiwan, Thailand and a European registry network. Only patients with a probable or definite SJS/TEN or DRESS diagnosis by RegiSCAR criteria were enrolled. The Naranjo algorithm and the ALDEN drug causality algorithm were used to identify the culprit drug. Patients in either the acute or the recovery stage provided biological samples, such as blister fluids/cells and PBMC. Bulk TCR sequencing was combined with single-cell sequencing, quantitative PCR validation, functional assays and transgenic mouse experiments. The libraries were made with iRepertoire multiplex PCR, and the authors referred to a comparison in which iRepertoire and 5' RACE methods, with or without UMI, captured abundant clonotypes to a similar degree. General conclusions and limits of the study: All seven CBZ-SJS/TEN blister samples contained a public TCRbeta CDR3 (mean roughly 15%), which was undetectable or scarce in tolerant-control and healthy-donor PBMC. TRBV12-4 usage was strongly increased in CBZ-SJS/TEN patients, averaging approximately 32% in blister cells and around 5% in PBMC. According to the authors, further study is still needed to determine whether the public TCR generalizes to SJS/TEN caused by other drugs.

Reading from cysteine to phenylalanine, the CDR3 counts 14 amino acids. DNA was not recorded. CDR1 DFQATT and CDR2 SNEGSKA were looked up in the germline V gene (reference sequence). To note about this clonotype: It has no known antigen specificity.

The donors whose samples were sequenced had carbamazepine-induced Stevens-Johnson syndrome or toxic epidermal necrolysis (CBZ-SJS/TEN). The peripheral blood repertoires were taken from CBZ-SJS/TEN patients of two origins, 4 or 5 Han Chinese and about 6 European. To search for drug-specific clonotypes, the T cell receptor repertoires of patients with drug-induced severe cutaneous adverse reactions were profiled by next-generation sequencing. RNA was isolated from either blister cells of skin lesions or peripheral blood mononuclear cells. For both bulk and single-cell sequencing, libraries were prepared with the iRepertoire multiplex PCR system and TCR subtype-specific primers. Multiplex PCR using primers aimed at the V, D and J gene regions produced the bulk TCR beta libraries. Approximately 95-550 ng of RNA per sample was used as input for bulk TCR library preparation. An Illumina MiSeq was used to sequence the bulk TCR beta amplicons. Turning to the authors' computational methods: Sample misassignments and low-quality sequencing reads were filtered out during quality control steps. The CDR3 was defined as the amino acids lying between the Y[YFLI]C motif of the V gene and the [FW]GXGT motif of the J segment. The IMGT database served as the reference for assigning TRBV and TRBJ genes and CDR3 clonotypes. TRBV expression in each sample was normalized to the mean of the same gene in PBMC from 40 to 50 healthy donors. TCRdb reprocessed the reads and provides one entry for every CDR3 protein sequence; no DNA is given. TCRdb, not the authors, supplied the V and J calls. The sample table includes roughly 1,000 distinct CDR3 sequences. Of the sample, approximately 16% is held by the ten largest clones.

This clonotype was sampled from a human donor with Stevens-Johnson syndrome, a severe cutaneous drug reaction. The sample consisted of PBMCs. The chain employs TRBV20-1 and TRBJ2-3; the TCRdb D gene call, TRBD2, has no DNA to confirm it. The CDR3 region reads CSASLAGGMDTQYF.